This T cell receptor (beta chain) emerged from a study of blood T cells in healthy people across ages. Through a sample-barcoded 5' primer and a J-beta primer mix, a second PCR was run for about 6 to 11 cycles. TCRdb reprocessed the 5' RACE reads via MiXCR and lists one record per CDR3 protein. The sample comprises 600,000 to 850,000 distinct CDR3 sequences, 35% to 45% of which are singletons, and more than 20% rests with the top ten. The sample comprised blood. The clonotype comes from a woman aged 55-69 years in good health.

CDR3 sequence: CASRPVPGQGSLGAKNIQYF. CDR3 nucleotides: TGTGCCAGCAGACCCGTCCCCGGACAGGGGAGTCTTGGGGCCAAAAACATTCAGTACTTC. The gene calls are TRBV6-2 or TRBV6-3 and TRBJ2-4, with TRBD1 identical over 9 bases. The CDR3 is 20 amino acids. Germline trimming cut 6 bases from V and 1 base from J; bases unmatched to any gene: 19. Germline-derived CDR1 and CDR2 are MNHEY and SVGEGT.